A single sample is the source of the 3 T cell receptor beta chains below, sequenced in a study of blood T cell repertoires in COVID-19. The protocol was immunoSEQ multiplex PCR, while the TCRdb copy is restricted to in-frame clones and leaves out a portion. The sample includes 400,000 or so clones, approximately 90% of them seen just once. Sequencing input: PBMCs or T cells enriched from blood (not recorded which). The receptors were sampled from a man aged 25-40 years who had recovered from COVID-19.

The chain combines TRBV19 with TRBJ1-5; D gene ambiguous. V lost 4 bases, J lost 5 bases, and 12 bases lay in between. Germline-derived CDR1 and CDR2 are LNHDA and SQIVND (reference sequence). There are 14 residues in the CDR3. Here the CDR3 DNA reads TGTGCCAGTAGTACTCGGGAACCTCATCAGCCCCAGCATTTT. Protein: CASSTREPHQPQHF.

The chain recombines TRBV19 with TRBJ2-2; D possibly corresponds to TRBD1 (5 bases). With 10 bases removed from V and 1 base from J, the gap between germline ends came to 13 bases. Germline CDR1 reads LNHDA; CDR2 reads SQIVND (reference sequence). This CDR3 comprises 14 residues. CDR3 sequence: CATTPDRNTGELFF. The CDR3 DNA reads TGTGCCACCACGCCCGACAGGAACACCGGGGAGCTGTTTTTT. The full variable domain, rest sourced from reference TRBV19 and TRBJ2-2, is DGGITQSPKYLFRKEGQNVTLSCEQNLNHDAMYWYRQDPGQGLRLIYYSQIVNDFQKGDIAEGYSVSREKKESFPLTVTSAQKNPTAFYLCATTPDRNTGELFFGEGSRLTVL.

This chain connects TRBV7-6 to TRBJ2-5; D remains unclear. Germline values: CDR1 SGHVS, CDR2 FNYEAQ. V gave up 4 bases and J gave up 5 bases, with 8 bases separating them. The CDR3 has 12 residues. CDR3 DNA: TGTGCCAGCAGCTCTTCCCGGGAGACCCAGTACTTC. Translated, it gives CASSSSRETQYF.